This T cell receptor (beta chain) was profiled in a study of T cell responses to AZD1222 COVID-19 vaccine. TCRdb's table, derived via immunoSEQ multiplex PCR, lists solely in-frame clones and lacks some. Of under 150,000 clones detected, around 90% appear once; the ten largest clones hold approximately 5.4%. The germline V gene encodes CDR1 MDHEN and CDR2 SYDVKM. This CDR3 has 15 amino acids. Trimming left V 4 bases short and J 0 bases short, with 11 bases between. The TCR comes from an adult in good health. The J gene is TRBJ2-3, the V gene TRBV28; tentatively, D is TRBD2 (5 bases). This specimen was peripheral blood, taken on day 0 of AZD1222 vaccination. In nucleotides, the CDR3 is TGTGCCAGCAGTTACGAAGCGGCTAGCACAGATACGCAGTATTTT. Its translation is CASSYEAASTDTQYF.